This T cell receptor beta chain derives from a study of T-cell reconstitution after alpha-beta-depleted transplantation in children. General study findings and limits: It was reported that alpha-beta T cells came from several hundred expanded graft clones (about two months after transplant). T-cell numbers and diversity one year post-transplant derived largely from freshly generated T cells. The origin of high day-60 TCRbeta diversity in some patients lay in surviving recipient T cells and thymic progenitors.

Unique molecular identifiers featured in how the TCRbeta library was prepared. TCRdb recomputed calls from the PCR reads with MiXCR, one row per CDR3 protein. This table holds a few hundred thousand distinct CDR3 sequences, around two fifths found once. The CDR3 runs 15 residues. Germline CDR1 MGHDK, CDR2 SYGVNS. Deletions cut 2 bases from V and 1 base from J, with 12 bases between. Concerning this clonotype itself: As yet, its antigen is unknown.

The origin of this receptor is a girl between 2 and 10 years old with aplastic anemia, due to receive a stem cell transplant. This chain links TRBV25-1 with TRBJ2-7; D ambiguous. The specimen comprised PBMCs, sampled before TCRalphabeta/CD19-depleted stem cell transplant. CDR3 amino acids: CASSEILGYSYEQYF. The CDR3 DNA follows: TGTGCCAGCAGTGAAATCCTCGGATATTCCTACGAGCAGTACTTC.